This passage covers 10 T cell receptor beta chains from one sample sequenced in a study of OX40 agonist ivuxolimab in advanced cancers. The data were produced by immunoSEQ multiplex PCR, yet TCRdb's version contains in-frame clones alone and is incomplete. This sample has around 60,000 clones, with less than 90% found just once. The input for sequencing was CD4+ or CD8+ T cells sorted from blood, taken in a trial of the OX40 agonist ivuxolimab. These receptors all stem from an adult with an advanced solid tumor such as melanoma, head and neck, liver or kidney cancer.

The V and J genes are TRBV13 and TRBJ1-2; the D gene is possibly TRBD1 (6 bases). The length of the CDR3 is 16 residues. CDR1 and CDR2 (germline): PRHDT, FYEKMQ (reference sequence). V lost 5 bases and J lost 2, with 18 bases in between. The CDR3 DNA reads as TGTGCCAGCAGCCTTAGGGGGGCATGGGTGAACTATGGCTACACCTTC. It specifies CASSLRGAWVNYGYTF.

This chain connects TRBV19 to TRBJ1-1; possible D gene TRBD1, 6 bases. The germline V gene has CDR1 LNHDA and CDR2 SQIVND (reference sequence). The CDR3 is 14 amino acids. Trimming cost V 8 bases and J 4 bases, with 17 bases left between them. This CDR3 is CASSNLGGSTEAFF. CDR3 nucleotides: TGTGCCAGTTCAAATCTAGGGGGGTCCACTGAAGCTTTCTTT.

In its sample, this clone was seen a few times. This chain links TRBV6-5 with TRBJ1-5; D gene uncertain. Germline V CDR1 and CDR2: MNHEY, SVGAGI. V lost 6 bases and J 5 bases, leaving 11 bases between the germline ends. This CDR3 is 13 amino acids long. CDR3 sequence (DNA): TGTGCCAGCAGCCAGAGAAGAGATCAGCCCCAGCATTTT. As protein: CASSQRRDQPQHF.

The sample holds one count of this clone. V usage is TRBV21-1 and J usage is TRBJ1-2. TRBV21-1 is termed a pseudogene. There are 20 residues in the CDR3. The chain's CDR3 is CASSKVVGFRGLGYVYGYTF. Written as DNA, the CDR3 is TGTGCCAGCAGCAAAGTCGTGGGCTTTCGAGGGCTCGGGTACGTCTATGGCTACACCTTC.

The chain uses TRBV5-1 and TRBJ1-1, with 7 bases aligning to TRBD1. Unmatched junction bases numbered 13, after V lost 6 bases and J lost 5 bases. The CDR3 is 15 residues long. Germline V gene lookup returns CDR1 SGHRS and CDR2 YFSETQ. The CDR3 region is CASTLVEGAGTEAFF. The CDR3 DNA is TGCGCCAGCACGCTTGTGGAGGGGGCAGGTACTGAAGCTTTCTTT.

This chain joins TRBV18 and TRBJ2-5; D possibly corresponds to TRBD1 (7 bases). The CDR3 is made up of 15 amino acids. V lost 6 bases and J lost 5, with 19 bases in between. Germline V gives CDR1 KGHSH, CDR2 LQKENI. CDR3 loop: CASSRGGTARETQYF. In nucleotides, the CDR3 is TGTGCCAGCTCCCGAGGAGGGACAGCCAGGGAGACCCAGTACTTC. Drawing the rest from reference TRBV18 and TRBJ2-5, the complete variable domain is NAGVMQNPRHLVRRRGQEARLRCSPMKGHSHVYWYRQLPEEGLKFMVYLQKENIIDESGMPKERFSAEFPKEGPSILRIQQVVRGDSAAYFCASSRGGTARETQYFGPGTRLLVL.

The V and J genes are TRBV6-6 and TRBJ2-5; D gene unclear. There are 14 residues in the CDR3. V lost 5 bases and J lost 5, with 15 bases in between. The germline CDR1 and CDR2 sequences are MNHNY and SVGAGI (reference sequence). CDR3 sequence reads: CASSPRTSQETQYF. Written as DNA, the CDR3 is TGTGCCAGCAGTCCCCGGACCTCCCAGGAGACCCAGTACTTC.

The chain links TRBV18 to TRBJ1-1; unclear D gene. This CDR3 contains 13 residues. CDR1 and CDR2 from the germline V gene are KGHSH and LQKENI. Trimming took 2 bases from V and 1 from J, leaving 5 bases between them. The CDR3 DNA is TGTGCCAGCTCACCAGCGGGGAACACTGAAGCTTTCTTT. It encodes CASSPAGNTEAFF.

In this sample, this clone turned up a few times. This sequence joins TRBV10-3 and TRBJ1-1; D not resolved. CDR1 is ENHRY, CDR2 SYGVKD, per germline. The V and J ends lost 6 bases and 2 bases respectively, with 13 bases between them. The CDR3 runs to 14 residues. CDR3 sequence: CAIRPDYLNTEAFF. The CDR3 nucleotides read TGTGCCATCAGGCCAGACTACCTAAACACTGAAGCTTTCTTT.

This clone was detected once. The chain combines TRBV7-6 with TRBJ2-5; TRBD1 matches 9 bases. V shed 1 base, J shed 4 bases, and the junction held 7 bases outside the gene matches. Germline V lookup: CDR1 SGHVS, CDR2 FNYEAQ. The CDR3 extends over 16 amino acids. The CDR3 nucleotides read TGTGCCAGCAGCTTAGTAGTGACAGGGGGTTTAGAGACCCAGTACTTC. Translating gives CASSLVVTGGLETQYF.